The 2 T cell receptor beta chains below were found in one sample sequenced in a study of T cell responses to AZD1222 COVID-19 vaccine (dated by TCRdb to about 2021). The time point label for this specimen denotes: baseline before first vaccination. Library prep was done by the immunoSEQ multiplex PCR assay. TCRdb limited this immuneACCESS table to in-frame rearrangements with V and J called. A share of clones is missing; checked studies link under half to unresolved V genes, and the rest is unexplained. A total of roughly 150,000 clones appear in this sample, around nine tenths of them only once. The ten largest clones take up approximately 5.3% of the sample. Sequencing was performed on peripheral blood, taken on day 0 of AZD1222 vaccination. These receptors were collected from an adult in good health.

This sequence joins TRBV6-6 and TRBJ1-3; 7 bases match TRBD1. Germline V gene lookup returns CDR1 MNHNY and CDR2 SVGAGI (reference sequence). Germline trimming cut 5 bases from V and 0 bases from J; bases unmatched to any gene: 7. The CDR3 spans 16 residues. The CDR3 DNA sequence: TGTGCCAGCAGTAAACAGGGGAGCGGCTCTGGAAACACCATATATTTT. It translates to CASSKQGSGSGNTIYF.

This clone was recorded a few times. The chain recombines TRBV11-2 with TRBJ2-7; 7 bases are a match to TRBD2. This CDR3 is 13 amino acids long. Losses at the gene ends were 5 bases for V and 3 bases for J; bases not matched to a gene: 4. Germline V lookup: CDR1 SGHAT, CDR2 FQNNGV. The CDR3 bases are TGTGCCAGCAGCCCGCGGGGGATCTACGAGCAGTACTTC. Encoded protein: CASSPRGIYEQYF.